Below are 18 T cell receptor beta chains sequenced from a single sample in a study of blood T cells in healthy people across ages. A second PCR of 7 to 11 cycles used a sample-barcoded 5' primer and a J-beta primer mix. MiXCR was run by TCRdb on the 5' RACE reads, yielding one entry per CDR3 protein. The table lists 1.4 million to 1.5 million distinct CDR3 sequences, approximately 40% of them singletons. The sample comprised blood. These receptors all stem from a woman between 18 and 29 years old in good health.

The genes are TRBV11-2 and TRBJ2-2; no definite D call. The CDR3 length is 15 residues. Germline V gene lookup returns CDR1 SGHAT and CDR2 FQNNGV. V shed 1 base and J shed 3 bases, with 9 bases lying between them. CDR3 DNA sequence: TGTGCCAGCAGCTTAGCTGTCTGGGACACCGGGGAGCTGTTTTTT. This gives the protein CASSLAVWDTGELFF.

This clonotype has a handful of counts. The rearrangement links TRBV7-2 to TRBJ2-3; D unresolved. The germline V gene encodes CDR1 SGHTA and CDR2 FQGNSA. The CDR3 runs to 13 residues. Between the trimmed V and J ends, which lost 1 base and 7 bases, there was a span of 9 bases. The CDR3 DNA is TGTGCCAGCAGCTTAGGACCAGCCAATACGCAGTATTTT. Translation: CASSLGPANTQYF.

In this sample, this clonotype turned up a few times. The chain has TRBV4-2 and TRBJ2-7; TRBD2 matches 11 bases. With V trimmed by 0 bases and J by 3 bases, 1 base remained unmatched. CDR3 length: 15 amino acids. Germline lookup yields CDR1 LGHNA and CDR2 YNFKEQ. CDR3 coding DNA: TGTGCCAGCAGCCAAGAAACTAGCGGGGGCTACGAGCAGTACTTC. This codes for CASSQETSGGYEQYF.

This chain connects TRBV2 to TRBJ1-2, with a weak D call TRBD1 (6 bases). V dropped 7 bases and J dropped 2 bases, with 11 bases sitting between them. Per germline, CDR1 SNHLY and CDR2 FYNNEI. This CDR3 comprises 13 residues. DNA of the CDR3: TGTGCCAGCAAACAGGGACTAAACTATGGCTACACCTTC. Translated, it gives CASKQGLNYGYTF.

The J gene is TRBJ2-5, the V gene TRBV3-1, with a weak D call TRBD1 (5 bases). The V end was cut by 2 bases, the J end by 3 bases, with 10 bases between. The CDR3 has 14 residues. The germline gives CDR1 LGHDT, CDR2 YNNKEL (reference sequence). CDR3 coding DNA: TGTGCCAGCAGCCAAAGGGGATGGGAAGAGACCCAGTACTTC. It is translated as CASSQRGWEETQYF.

This clonotype occurred a few times. This chain uses TRBV7-9 with TRBJ2-1, with 15 nucleotides matching TRBD2. Trimming cost V 5 bases and J 1 base; bases outside gene matches: 6. The germline gives CDR1 SEHNR, CDR2 FQNEAQ (reference sequence). The length of the CDR3 is 18 residues. The CDR3 sequence: CASSPSGLAGGSYNEQFF. CDR3 bases: TGTGCCAGCAGCCCCTCGGGACTAGCGGGGGGATCCTACAATGAGCAGTTCTTC.

The chain links TRBV12-3 or TRBV12-4 to TRBJ2-7; the D is unclear. The V and J ends lost 5 bases and 3 bases respectively, with 14 bases between them. This CDR3 has 14 residues. This CDR3 reads CASSLDSPFYEQYF. CDR3 nucleotide sequence: TGTGCCAGCAGTCTAGATTCTCCTTTCTACGAGCAGTACTTC.

This clonotype was counted a few times. The chain couples TRBV7-3 to TRBJ2-1, with D hard to call. V gave up 1 base and J gave up 6 bases, with 7 bases separating them. Germline V gene data show CDR1 as SGHTA and CDR2 as FQGTGA. The CDR3 extends over 13 amino acids. CDR3 loop: CASSLIGPNEQFF. For the CDR3, the DNA is TGTGCCAGCAGCTTAATTGGGCCCAATGAGCAGTTCTTC.

For this clonotype: A single base separates this from a much larger clone, so it may be a read error. The gene calls are TRBV24-1 and TRBJ2-5, with D perhaps matching TRBD1 (5 bases). Per the germline V gene, CDR1 is KGHDR and CDR2 is SFDVKD. Trimming cost V 6 bases and J 2 bases, with 15 bases left between them. This CDR3 has 15 amino acids. CDR3 sequence: CATSSGGRAQETQYF. For the CDR3, the DNA is TGTGCCACCAGTAGTGGCGGCAGGGCTCAAGAGACCCAGTACTTC.

This sequence joins TRBV7-9 and TRBJ1-2, with D unresolved. The CDR3 extends over 13 amino acids. Trimming took 7 bases from V and 8 from J, leaving 17 bases between them. The germline V gene encodes CDR1 SEHNR and CDR2 FQNEAQ (reference sequence). The CDR3 protein is CASNLLPEEGYTF. The CDR3 nucleotides read TGTGCCAGCAACCTACTCCCTGAAGAAGGCTACACCTTC.

This chain links TRBV25-1 with TRBJ2-3; maybe TRBD2 (5 bases). CDR1 is MGHDK, CDR2 SYGVNS, per germline. V lost 8 bases to trimming and J lost 2 bases, with 14 bases between them. This CDR3 has 14 residues. DNA for the CDR3: TGTGCCAGCCTTTCGACTATATTCACAGATACGCAGTATTTT. Amino acids: CASLSTIFTDTQYF.

This clonotype was counted between two and nine times. V gene TRBV6-1 combines with J gene TRBJ2-1, with 10 bases that match TRBD2. V lost 8 bases to trimming and J lost 4 bases; unmatched junction nucleotides: 8. Germline V lookup: CDR1 MNHNS, CDR2 SASEGT. The CDR3 has 15 residues. For the CDR3, the DNA is TGTGCCAGCGGAACCAGCGGGGGGGGATACAATGAGCAGTTCTTC. It specifies CASGTSGGGYNEQFF.

This clonotype showed up just a few times. The chain combines TRBV15 with TRBJ2-3; possible D gene TRBD1, 6 bases. The CDR3 extends over 16 amino acids. Germline V lookup: CDR1 LNHNV, CDR2 YYDKDF (reference sequence). Between the trimmed V and J ends, which lost 8 bases and 4 bases, there was a span of 22 bases. CDR3 sequence reads: CATSTSAGVVPDTQYF. The CDR3 coding sequence is TGTGCCACCTCCACTTCAGCAGGGGTAGTTCCAGATACGCAGTATTTT.

This clonotype was found a few times. The chain is built from TRBV9 and TRBJ2-5; 7 nucleotides match TRBD1. Germline V gene data show CDR1 as SGDLS and CDR2 as YYNGEE. The CDR3 loop spans 16 amino acids. The V and J ends lost 1 base and 2 bases, in that order; junction bases with no gene match: 8. CDR3 sequence: CASSVQAGTVQETQYF. Written as DNA, the CDR3 is TGTGCCAGCAGCGTACAAGCCGGGACAGTACAAGAGACCCAGTACTTC.

V and J are TRBV30 and TRBJ2-3, with unresolved D. The CDR3 runs to 13 residues. In germline, CDR1 is GTSNPN, CDR2 SVGIG (reference sequence). V was pared by 2 bases and J by 2 bases, with 8 bases between. DNA of the CDR3: TGTGCCTGGAGTTTGGACCTCACAGATACGCAGTATTTT. It codes for CAWSLDLTDTQYF.

This clonotype was observed a handful of times. The chain combines TRBV27 with TRBJ1-5; 7 bases fit TRBD1. V shed 6 bases, J shed 2 bases, and the junction held 4 bases outside the gene matches. The CDR3 sequence is 14 residues long. CDR1 MNHEY and CDR2 SMNVEV come from the germline V gene (reference sequence). CDR3 sequence reads: CASRRGTGNQPQHF. The DNA of the CDR3 is TGTGCCAGCAGACGAGGGACAGGCAATCAGCCCCAGCATTTT.

In regard to this clonotype: The junction does not match germline at one end; this may be a read error. CDR3: CASRGTSGPSYEQYF. CDR3 sequence (DNA): TGTGCTAGCAGGGGAACTTCCGGGCCCTCCTACGAGCAGTACTTC. The V call is TRBV6-1, the J call TRBJ2-7; D is possibly TRBD1 (6 bases). The CDR3 loop spans 15 amino acids. Germline assignment: CDR1 MNHNS and CDR2 SASEGT.

In this sample, this clonotype turned up a few times. This sequence joins TRBV6-5 and TRBJ1-2, with 8 positions matching TRBD1. CDR1 is MNHEY, CDR2 SVGAGI, per germline. The junction had 14 bases not matched to a gene; V was cut back by 3 bases and J by 5 bases. The CDR3 runs to 17 residues. In DNA, the CDR3 is TGTGCCAGCAGTTATTATTCTCAGGGGGCGCCCGGGTATGGCTACACCTTC. It translates to CASSYYSQGAPGYGYTF.